Detailed here is one TCR beta chain. Its specificity is not known. CDR3 length: 13 residues. CDR1 and CDR2 from the germline V gene are SGHVS and FQNEAQ. V was cut by 3 bases and J by 8 bases, with 11 bases left in between. In the PCR, 60 Vbeta and 13 Jbeta primers were used. Using immunoSEQ multiplex PCR, the repertoire was profiled, and TCRdb retains in-frame clones only, with some absent. This sample has 150,000 to 200,000 clones; around three quarters occur once, and the top ten carry roughly 1.4%. The data stem from a study of cytomegalovirus exposure and HLA in healthy donors. Findings and limits, study-wide: The study designated about 180 TCR beta chains cytomegalovirus-associated.

The receptor was isolated from a man aged 35 to 55 in good health and CMV-seronegative. J is TRBJ2-1 and V is TRBV7-8; D perhaps matches TRBD2 (5 bases). Sequencing used PBMCs. CDR3 nucleotides: TGTGCCAGCAGCTTGGCTAGCCGCGATGAGCAGTTCTTC. The encoded protein is CASSLASRDEQFF.